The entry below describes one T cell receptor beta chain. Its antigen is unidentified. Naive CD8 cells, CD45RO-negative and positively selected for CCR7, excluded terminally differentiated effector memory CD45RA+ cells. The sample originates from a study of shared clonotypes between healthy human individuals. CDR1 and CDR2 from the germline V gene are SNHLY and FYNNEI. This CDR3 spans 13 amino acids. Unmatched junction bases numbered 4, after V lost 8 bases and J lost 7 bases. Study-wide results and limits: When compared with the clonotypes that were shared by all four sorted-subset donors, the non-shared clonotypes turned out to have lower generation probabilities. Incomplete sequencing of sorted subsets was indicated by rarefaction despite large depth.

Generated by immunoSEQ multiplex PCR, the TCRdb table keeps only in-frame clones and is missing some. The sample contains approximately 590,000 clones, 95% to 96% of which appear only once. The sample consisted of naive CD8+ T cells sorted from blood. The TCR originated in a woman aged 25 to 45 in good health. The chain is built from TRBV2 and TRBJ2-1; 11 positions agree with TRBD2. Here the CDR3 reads CASVAGGWNEQFF. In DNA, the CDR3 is TGTGCCAGCGTAGCGGGAGGGTGGAATGAGCAGTTCTTC.